A selection of T cell receptor beta chains follows, all from one sample in a study of T cell repertoires in cytomegalovirus infection. Which antigens these TCRs recognize remains unknown. TCRdb called the reads again in MiXCR, with one record for every CDR3 protein. The sample shows some 940,000 distinct CDR3 sequences, approximately 32% of them seen only once. The material was cultured CD8+ T cells from PBMCs, obtained from culture after CMV antigen stimulation. These receptors all come from a human donor in good health (CMV status not recorded). Some clones in this sample may be carry-over from other donors' samples. The CDR3 runs from the conserved cysteine through the conserved F or W. The D gene is left open where the match is weak. Rows may omit the clone size; those that give it use once, few, many or a size class.

d_call clone_size j_call v_call cdr3_aa cdr3_nt
TRBD2 . TRBJ2-3 TRBV9 CASSPPLAGATDTQYF TGTGCCAGCAGCCCCCCCTTAGCGGGGGCGACAGATACGCAGTATTTT
. . TRBJ1-5 TRBV6-4 CASSETWGSNQPQHF TGTGCCAGCAGTGAGACCTGGGGGAGCAATCAGCCCCAGCATTTT
TRBD1 . TRBJ2-1 TRBV29-1 CSARTGKGSYNEQFF TGCAGCGCCCGGACAGGGAAAGGATCCTACAATGAGCAGTTCTTC
. few TRBJ1-1 TRBV7-9 CASSDSPGQTNTEAFF TGTGCCAGCAGCGATAGCCCGGGACAAACGAACACTGAAGCTTTCTTT
. few TRBJ2-2 TRBV7-6 CASSLGPGGGLNTGELFF TGTGCCAGCAGCTTAGGGCCAGGCGGGGGCCTGAACACCGGGGAGCTGTTTTTT
TRBD1 few TRBJ2-5 TRBV27 CASSFLGGNQETQYF TGTGCCAGCAGTTTTTTAGGGGGCAACCAAGAGACCCAGTACTTC
. . TRBJ1-1 TRBV4-1 CASSHSAGGYTEAFF TGCGCCAGCAGCCACAGCGCGGGGGGTTACACTGAAGCTTTCTTT
. few TRBJ2-6 TRBV7-8 CASTGTGANVLTF TGTGCCAGCACAGGGACTGGGGCCAACGTCCTGACTTTC
. few TRBJ1-1 TRBV9 CASSVVGDTEAFF TGTGCCAGCAGCGTAGTGGGGGACACTGAAGCTTTCTTT
. . TRBJ1-5 TRBV5-5 CASSLEQPNQPQHF TGTGCCAGCAGCTTGGAGCAACCTAATCAGCCCCAGCATTTT
. few TRBJ2-3 TRBV27 CASSLSRSTDTQYF TGTGCCAGCAGTTTGTCCAGGAGCACAGATACGCAGTATTTT
. . TRBJ2-4 TRBV19 CASSIAGRNNIQYF TGTGCCAGTAGTATTGCAGGGAGAAACAACATTCAGTACTTC
. . TRBJ1-5 TRBV6-5 CASSPKGPQPQHF TGTGCCAGCAGTCCCAAGGGGCCCCAGCCCCAGCATTTT
. many TRBJ1-5 TRBV7-8 CASSLEGRGYSNQPQHF TGTGCCAGCAGCTTAGAGGGAAGGGGATATAGCAATCAGCCCCAGCATTTT
. few TRBJ1-2 TRBV3-1 CASSQEGAWYGYTF TGTGCCAGCAGCCAAGAAGGGGCCTGGTATGGCTACACCTTC
TRBD1 many TRBJ1-1 TRBV7-2 CASSENRGMNTEAFF TGTGCCAGCAGCGAGAACAGGGGCATGAACACTGAAGCTTTCTTT
TRBD2 . TRBJ2-1 TRBV6-1 CASSEADGGGYNEQFF TGTGCCAGCAGTGAAGCCGACGGGGGGGGTTACAATGAGCAGTTCTTC
. . TRBJ1-1 TRBV15 CATSTSHPKSTEAFF TGTGCCACCAGCACATCTCATCCTAAGTCAACTGAAGCTTTCTTT
TRBD2 . TRBJ2-1 TRBV6-1 CASSEGGGYSYNEQFF TGTGCCAGCAGTGAAGGCGGGGGGTACTCCTACAATGAGCAGTTCTTC
TRBD2 once TRBJ2-4 TRBV9 CASSVEASSGVGLQYF TGTGCCAGCAGCGTAGAAGCTTCCAGCGGGGTGGGCCTTCAGTACTTC
TRBD2 . TRBJ2-1 TRBV7-7 CASSLRAYGGADEQFF TGTGCTAGCAGCCTTAGGGCCTACGGGGGGGCCGATGAGCAGTTCTTC
. once TRBJ2-2 TRBV28 CASSLAGARDTGELFF TGTGCCAGCAGTTTAGCGGGGGCCAGGGACACCGGGGAGCTGTTTTTT
TRBD1 . TRBJ1-1 TRBV2 CASIGTVNTEAFF TGTGCCAGCATCGGGACAGTCAACACTGAAGCTTTCTTT
. . TRBJ1-2 TRBV7-6 CASTPVGGYGYTF TGTGCCAGCACCCCGGTAGGCGGCTATGGCTACACCTTC
TRBD2 many TRBJ2-1 TRBV12-3/TRBV12-4 CASSPPGLAEYNEQFF TGTGCCAGCAGCCCGCCGGGACTAGCGGAGTACAATGAGCAGTTCTTC
. many TRBJ2-1 TRBV7-2 CASTRSYNEQFF TGTGCCAGCACCCGCAGTTACAATGAGCAGTTCTTC
. . TRBJ1-5 TRBV5-8 CASSRLESSNQPQHF TGTGCCAGCAGCCGGCTGGAGAGTAGCAATCAGCCCCAGCATTTT
TRBD2 once TRBJ2-7 TRBV6-5 CANTLTSGALPRYEQYF TGTGCCAACACCCTGACTAGCGGGGCTCTCCCCCGCTACGAGCAGTACTTC
. . TRBJ1-1 TRBV10-2 CASSEGLKGVNTEAFF TGCGCCAGCAGTGAAGGGCTGAAGGGAGTAAACACTGAAGCTTTCTTT
TRBD2 few TRBJ2-4 TRBV7-8 CASSLARLAGKLAKNIQYF TGTGCCAGCAGCTTAGCGCGGCTAGCGGGGAAACTAGCCAAAAACATTCAGTACTTC
. many TRBJ1-4 TRBV7-8 CASSLAPPGEKLFF TGTGCCAGCAGCTTGGCCCCGCCGGGGGAAAAACTGTTTTTT
. . TRBJ2-2 TRBV4-1 CASSQEWRLVVSGELFF TGCGCCAGCAGCCAAGAATGGAGACTAGTGGTCTCCGGGGAGCTGTTTTTT
. . TRBJ1-2 TRBV27 CASSLRGFPDGYTF TGTGCCAGCAGCTTACGGGGGTTCCCTGACGGCTACACCTTC
TRBD2 . TRBJ2-1 TRBV6-1 CANSEALAGVDEQFF TGTGCCAACAGTGAAGCACTAGCGGGGGTTGATGAGCAGTTCTTC
. . TRBJ2-1 TRBV6-6 CASSYSAPRGPEQFF TGTGCCAGCAGTTACTCTGCCCCCCGGGGCCCAGAGCAGTTCTTC
. few TRBJ2-2 TRBV7-9 CASSLKSGLTGELFF TGTGCCAGCAGCTTAAAGAGTGGTTTGACCGGGGAGCTGTTTTTT
. . TRBJ2-3 TRBV10-3 CAIGGLEDTQYF TGTGCCATCGGGGGATTGGAAGATACGCAGTATTTT
. many TRBJ1-3 TRBV7-8 CASSLGRGSGNTIYF TGTGCCAGCAGCTTAGGACGGGGCTCTGGAAACACCATATATTTT
. few TRBJ1-2 TRBV11-3 CAPAARGYGYTF TGTGCCCCCGCCGCCCGGGGGTATGGCTACACCTTC
. few TRBJ2-5 TRBV7-9 CASSSDDRQETQYF TGTGCCAGCAGCTCCGACGACAGGCAAGAGACCCAGTACTTC
TRBD2 . TRBJ2-7 TRBV20-1 CSATPGLAGGEPYEQYF TGCAGTGCTACCCCAGGACTAGCGGGGGGGGAGCCCTACGAGCAGTACTTC
. . TRBJ1-2 TRBV5-5 CASSSTRANYGYTF TGTGCCAGCAGCTCTACAAGAGCTAACTATGGCTACACCTTC
. few TRBJ1-1 TRBV6-8 CASSASLYTEAFF TGTGCCAGCAGTGCCAGCCTTTACACTGAAGCTTTCTTT
. . TRBJ1-5 TRBV10-3 CAPHRTTREWPQHF TGTGCCCCCCATCGAACGACGAGGGAATGGCCCCAGCATTTT
. . TRBJ1-2 TRBV12-3/TRBV12-4 CASSPGGDHFTF TGTGCCAGCTCACCCGGGGGGGATCATTTCACCTTC
. few TRBJ2-3 TRBV6-6 CASSYSPNRESTQYF TGTGCCAGCAGTTACTCCCCAAACCGTGAAAGTACGCAGTATTTT
. . TRBJ2-1 TRBV7-9 CASSLAGGPRNNEQFF TGTGCCAGCAGCTTAGCGGGCGGGCCCCGTAACAATGAGCAGTTCTTC
TRBD2 . TRBJ2-5 TRBV11-2 CASSRRERGGRETQYF TGTGCCAGCAGCAGGAGAGAGCGGGGGGGGCGGGAGACCCAGTACTTC
TRBD2 . TRBJ2-1 TRBV9 CASSAEGLASYNEQFF TGTGCCAGCAGCGCCGAAGGACTAGCTTCCTACAATGAGCAGTTCTTC
. many TRBJ2-7 TRBV12-3/TRBV12-4 CASSLRRSYEQYF TGTGCCAGCAGTTTGCGCAGGTCCTACGAGCAGTACTTC
TRBD1 . TRBJ1-1 TRBV7-9 CASSPGGWTEAFF TGTGCCAGCAGCCCAGGGGGCTGGACTGAAGCTTTCTTT
. . TRBJ1-1 TRBV3-1 CASSHPNNGRGQLTEAFF TGTGCCAGCAGCCACCCTAATAACGGACGGGGTCAACTCACTGAAGCTTTCTTT
. . TRBJ2-7 TRBV20-1 CSARARARYEQYF TGCAGTGCTAGAGCACGTGCACGTTACGAGCAGTACTTC
. . TRBJ1-4 TRBV4-3 CASSQDPPDRPTSGFNEKLFF TGCGCCAGCAGCCAAGACCCCCCAGACAGGCCCACGTCCGGTTTTAATGAAAAACTGTTTTTT